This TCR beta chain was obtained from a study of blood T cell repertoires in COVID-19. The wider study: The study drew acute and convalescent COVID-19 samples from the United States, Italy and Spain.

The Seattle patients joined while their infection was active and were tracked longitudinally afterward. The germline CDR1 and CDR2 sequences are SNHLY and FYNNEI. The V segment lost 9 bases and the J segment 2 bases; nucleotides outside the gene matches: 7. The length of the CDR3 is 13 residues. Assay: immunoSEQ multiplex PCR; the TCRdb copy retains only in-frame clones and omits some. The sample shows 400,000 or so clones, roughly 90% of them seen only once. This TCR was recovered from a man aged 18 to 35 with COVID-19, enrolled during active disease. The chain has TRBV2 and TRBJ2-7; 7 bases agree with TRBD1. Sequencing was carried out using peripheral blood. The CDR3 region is CASKRTGTYEQYF. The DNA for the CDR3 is TGTGCCAGTAAGCGGACAGGAACCTACGAGCAGTACTTC.